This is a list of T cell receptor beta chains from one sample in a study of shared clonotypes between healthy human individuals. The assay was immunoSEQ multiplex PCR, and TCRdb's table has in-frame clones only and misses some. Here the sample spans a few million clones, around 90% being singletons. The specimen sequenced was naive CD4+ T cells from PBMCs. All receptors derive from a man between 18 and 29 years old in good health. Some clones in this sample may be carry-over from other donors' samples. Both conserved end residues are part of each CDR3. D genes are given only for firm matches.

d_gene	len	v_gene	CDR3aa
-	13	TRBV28	CASSTYRVHGYTF
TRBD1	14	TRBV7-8	CASSLRQGPYEQYF
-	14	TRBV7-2	CASSLIGSADTQYF
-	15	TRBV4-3	CASSQAPTTNYGYTF
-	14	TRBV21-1	CASRRGVAKNIQYF
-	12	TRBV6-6	CASSYGPYGYTF
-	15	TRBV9	CASSVGLRENTEAFF
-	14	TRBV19	CASSRKGSRDTQYF
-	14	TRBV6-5	CASSKYPANYGYTF
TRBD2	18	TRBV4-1	CASSQDPAGGGYQETQYF
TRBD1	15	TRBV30	CAWSSTGGYNQPQHF
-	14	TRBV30	CAWSGPLVTETQYF
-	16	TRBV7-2	CASSSTTGRFTYEQYF
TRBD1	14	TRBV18	CASSKPGQDDGYTF
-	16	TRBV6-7	CASRGSKGGPQTEAFF
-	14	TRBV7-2	CASSLETGNQPQHF
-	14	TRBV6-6	CASTSGGGRVPQHF
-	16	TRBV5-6	CASSRTSGVFADTQYF
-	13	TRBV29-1	CSVDESGGETQYF
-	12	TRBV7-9	CASSVWELGANF
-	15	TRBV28	CASSPAGLGGNTIYF
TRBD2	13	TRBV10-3	CASGLATEETQYF
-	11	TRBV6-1	CASKFRGELFF
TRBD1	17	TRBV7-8	CASSASRQGAQPGELFF
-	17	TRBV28	CASSSFGGAQQDYGYTF
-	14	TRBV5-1	CASSDPSGGEKLFF
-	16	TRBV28	CASSPSDVSSYNEQFF
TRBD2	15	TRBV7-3	CASSSLAGAYNEQFF
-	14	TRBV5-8	CASSYWATNEKLFF
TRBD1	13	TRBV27	CASSRGQGDEQYF
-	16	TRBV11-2	CASSSIRGDHSYEQYF
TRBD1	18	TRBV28	CASRGQDPYSATNEKLFF
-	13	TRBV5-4	CASSLGLNEKLFF
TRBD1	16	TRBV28	CASSIQGAGSNQPQHF
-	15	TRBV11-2	CASSWSAGSTDTQYF
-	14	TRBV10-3	CAIMRADPVDTQYF
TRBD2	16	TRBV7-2	CASSFGGSGAKNIQYF
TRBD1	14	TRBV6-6	CASSYDRGPGEQYF
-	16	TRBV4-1	CASSQDGRGGSEKLFF
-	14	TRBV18	CASHNYQGSTEAFF
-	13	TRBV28	CASSLWQGQPQHF
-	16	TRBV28	CASSSRRRGGNEKLFF
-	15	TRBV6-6	CASSYTDSSYNEQFF
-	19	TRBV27	CASSLFAPRQASSGNTIYF
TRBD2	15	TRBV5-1	CASSLWSGTADTQYF
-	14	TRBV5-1	CASRQGSGANVLTF
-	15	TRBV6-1	CASSPDRASTDTQYF
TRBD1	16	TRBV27	CASSTGQGSFNQPQHF
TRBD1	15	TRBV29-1	CSVGLATGVADTQYF
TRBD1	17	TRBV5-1	CASSFFPTGEMSTEAFF
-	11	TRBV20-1	CSALRGLWQYF
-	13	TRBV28	CASSLLAGNTIYF
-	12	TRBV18	CASSTEGGEQFF
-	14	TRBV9	CASSGTLGQGEAFF
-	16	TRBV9	CASSEAPVGRRNEQFF
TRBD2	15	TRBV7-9	CASSLRTGGYETQYF